These 19 T cell receptor beta chains were sequenced from one sample in a study of post-analysis software for immune sequencing data (dated by TCRdb to about 2015). General findings and caveats noted by the study authors: Patients showed significantly higher frequencies than controls for several TRBV segments, among them TRBV5-6, TRBV5-1 and TRBV20-1.

Their antigen targets remain unknown. Receptor libraries were prepared by PCR. Sequenced using an Illumina HiSeq 2500. To reduce PCR and sequencing biases, unique molecular identifiers were built into the TCR beta cDNA libraries. Starting from the raw public reads, TCRdb applied fastp trimming at Q25, assembled clones with MiXCR and retained in-frame beta chains. For every CDR3 protein sequence, its rows merge into one entry that carries the most common genes and DNA. For this sample there are fewer than 900,000 distinct CDR3 sequences; 46% appear just once. The top ten clonotypes cover around 4.7% of the sample. Sequencing was performed on blood. Every receptor here comes from a girl aged 5-17 years with multiple sclerosis.

This clonotype turned up a few times. The rearrangement links TRBV7-8 to TRBJ2-5, with D uncertain. This CDR3 comprises 13 residues. Trimming shortened V by 1 base and J by 4 bases, and 7 bases separated the two germline ends. The germline V gene has CDR1 SGHVS and CDR2 FQNEAQ. This chain's CDR3 is CASSLETRETQYF. CDR3 nucleotides: TGTGCCAGCAGCTTAGAGACACGAGAGACCCAGTACTTC.

This clonotype came up a few times. The CDR3 spells CASSIGQLYEQYF. The CDR3 region has the DNA TGTGCCAGCAGCATAGGACAGCTCTACGAGCAGTACTTC. This rearrangement joins TRBV7-6 to TRBJ2-7; maybe TRBD1 (6 bases). Trimming took 5 bases from V and 3 from J, leaving 11 bases between them. Germline CDR1 is SGHVS and CDR2 is FNYEAQ. This CDR3 is built from 13 residues.

The rearrangement joins TRBV19 to TRBJ2-1; D may be TRBD2 (6 bases). This CDR3 is built from 17 residues. Trimming took off 7 bases at V and 11 bases at J, with 30 bases between the two ends. Germline loops: CDR1 LNHDA, CDR2 SQIVND (reference sequence). This chain's CDR3 is CASNSGVEVGVTRKQFF. CDR3 coding DNA: TGTGCCAGTAACTCGGGAGTGGAGGTGGGGGTAACAAGGAAGCAGTTCTTC.

This chain connects TRBV6-4 to TRBJ2-7, with unresolved D. Per germline, CDR1 MRHNA and CDR2 SNTAGT. Between the trimmed V and J ends, which lost 1 base and 1 base, there was a span of 8 bases. The CDR3 has 14 amino acids. The CDR3 protein is CASSDFLGSYEQYF. CDR3 bases: TGTGCCAGCAGTGACTTTTTGGGTTCCTACGAGCAGTACTTC.

This clonotype was recorded at least ten times. V is TRBV7-7 and J is TRBJ2-7; 13 bases align to TRBD2. Per germline, CDR1 SSHAT and CDR2 FNYEAQ (reference sequence). The CDR3 extends over 17 amino acids. CDR3 region: CASATSGRAPGIYEQYF. The CDR3 bases are TGTGCTAGCGCTACTAGCGGGAGGGCCCCAGGCATATACGAGCAGTACTTC.

To note about this clonotype: Since a much larger clone is just one base distant, this may be a read error. The V call is TRBV20-1, the J call TRBJ2-1; maybe TRBD2 (5 bases). Germline CDR1 and CDR2: DFQATT and SNEGSKA (reference sequence). V shed 0 bases and J shed 9 bases, with 18 bases lying between them. CDR3 size: 15 residues. The CDR3 loop is CSARDLVGVVGEQFF. For the CDR3, the DNA is TGCAGTGCTAGAGATCTAGTGGGAGTTGTAGGTGAGCAGTTCTTC.

This clonotype was seen only a few times. This CDR3 is CATSDPGLAGSKETQYF. As DNA, the CDR3 is TGTGCCACCAGTGATCCAGGACTAGCGGGATCAAAAGAGACCCAGTACTTC. The chain has TRBV24-1 and TRBJ2-5, with 12 bases fitting TRBD2. Germline assignment: CDR1 KGHDR and CDR2 SFDVKD. The CDR3 sequence is 17 residues long. V shed 3 bases and J 3 bases; nucleotides not matched to a gene: 7.

Of note for this clonotype: The junction departs from the called germline gene at one end, perhaps through a read error. The chain has TRBV2 and TRBJ1-5; tentative D call: TRBD1 (6 bases). CDR3 length: 14 residues. Germline V lookup: CDR1 SNHLY, CDR2 FYNNEI. The CDR3 coding sequence is TGTGCCAGCAGGAGAGGGGGGGACCCGCAGCTCCAGCATTTT. Protein: CASRRGGDPQLQHF.

V and J are TRBV7-9 and TRBJ2-5; TRBD2 agrees at 9 bases. Germline CDR1 SEHNR, CDR2 FQNEAQ (reference sequence). The CDR3 is 14 amino acids. After removal of 4 bases from V and 3 bases from J, the junction contained 3 bases not matched to a gene. CDR3 sequence: CASSSWTSEETQYF. The DNA for the CDR3 is TGTGCCAGCAGCTCTTGGACTAGCGAAGAGACCCAGTACTTC.

This chain links TRBV20-1 with TRBJ2-3, with 9 bases identical to TRBD2. V shed 6 bases and J 0 bases; nucleotides not matched to a gene: 1. CDR3 length: 13 amino acids. CDR1 and CDR2 from the germline V gene are DFQATT and SNEGSKA (reference sequence). The CDR3 reads CSALAGSTDTQYF. Written as DNA, the CDR3 is TGCAGTGCCCTAGCGGGAAGCACAGATACGCAGTATTTT.

This rearrangement joins TRBV20-1 to TRBJ2-7; tentative D call: TRBD2 (6 bases). The CDR3 consists of 16 residues. Trimming took off 3 bases at V and 0 bases at J, with 18 bases between the two ends. In germline, CDR1 is DFQATT, CDR2 SNEGSKA (reference sequence). In DNA form, the CDR3 reads TGCAGTGCTAGGGACCCTCTAGCGCGGACCTCCTACGAGCAGTACTTC. It translates to CSARDPLARTSYEQYF.

In the case of this clonotype: One end of the junction varies from germline; a read error may be responsible. This sequence joins TRBV7-8 and TRBJ2-4, with 11 bases aligning to TRBD2. TRBJ2-7 matches the DNA end more closely, so the J call is doubtful. The CDR3 contains 16 residues. In germline, CDR1 is SGHVS, CDR2 FQNEAQ. The DNA of the CDR3 is TGTGCCTGCAGCCAGGCCGCGACTAGCGGGATTGACGAGCAGTACTTC. Protein: CACSQAATSGIDEQYF.

This clonotype has more than one count but fewer than ten. The rearrangement links TRBV7-2 to TRBJ2-3; D not certain. Germline CDR1 SGHTA, CDR2 FQGNSA. V was shortened by 1 base and J by 2 bases, with 13 bases between the two germline ends. The CDR3 is 16 residues long. CDR3 bases: TGTGCCAGCAGCTTAGATGAACTAACATTCACAGATACGCAGTATTTT. This sequence encodes CASSLDELTFTDTQYF.

This chain links TRBV28 with TRBJ1-2, with 10 nucleotides matching TRBD1. Germline values: CDR1 MDHEN, CDR2 SYDVKM. The CDR3 totals 15 residues. The trim removed 1 base at V and 6 bases at J, leaving 5 bases unmatched. CDR3 amino acids: CASSLLGQGIHGYTF. CDR3 DNA sequence: TGTGCCAGCAGTTTATTGGGACAGGGGATTCATGGCTACACCTTC.

The J gene is TRBJ1-1, the V gene TRBV28, with D unclear. Germline loops: CDR1 MDHEN, CDR2 SYDVKM. The germline V and J ends were trimmed by 10 bases and 3 bases, with 18 bases remaining between them. The CDR3 sequence is 14 residues long. CDR3 amino acids: CAIAEGLLYTEAFF. The CDR3 DNA reads TGTGCCATTGCAGAGGGTCTCCTCTACACTGAAGCTTTCTTT.

The chain recombines TRBV6-2 or TRBV6-3 with TRBJ2-1; 8 bases match TRBD1. CDR3 length: 15 residues. Germline V gene sequence: CDR1 MNHEY, CDR2 SVGEGT. The V gene end was trimmed by 5 bases and the J gene end by 9 bases; junction bases not matched to a gene: 12. The CDR3 bases are TGTGCCAGCAGTGTGACGGGACAGGTCCACAGTGAGCAGTTCTTC. Amino acids: CASSVTGQVHSEQFF.

The genes are TRBV2 and TRBJ2-3; perhaps TRBD1 as D (6 bases). The V gene lost 6 bases and the J gene lost 0 bases, with 16 bases spanning the gap. Germline CDR1 is SNHLY and CDR2 is FYNNEI. The CDR3 loop spans 16 amino acids. The CDR3 DNA follows: TGTGCCAGCAGGTCGACAGGATTCTCTAGCACAGATACGCAGTATTTT. Its translation is CASRSTGFSSTDTQYF.

The V and J genes are TRBV20-1 and TRBJ2-5; 10 nucleotides align to TRBD2. Germline V gene lookup returns CDR1 DFQATT and CDR2 SNEGSKA (reference sequence). Losses at the gene ends were 3 bases for V and 4 bases for J; bases not matched to a gene: 14. The CDR3 loop spans 17 amino acids. The CDR3 nucleotides are TGCAGTGCTAGTCAGGTAAAGACTAGCGGGCTTCGAGAGACCCAGTACTTC. Translated, it gives CSASQVKTSGLRETQYF.

This chain uses TRBV12-3 or TRBV12-4 with TRBJ2-7, with D tentatively TRBD2 (5 bases). This CDR3 spans 16 amino acids. V was shortened by 6 bases and J by 6 bases, with 24 bases between the two germline ends. CDR3 region: CASRGSVGGSFREQYF. The CDR3, as DNA: TGTGCCAGCAGGGGATCAGTGGGTGGGAGTTTTCGCGAGCAGTACTTC.